The 18 T cell receptor beta chains in this list originate from one sample, sequenced in a study of shared clonotypes between healthy human individuals. CD45RO-negative, CCR7-positively selected cells formed the naive CD8 fraction, excluding terminally differentiated effector memory CD45RA+ cells. Repertoires were generated with immunoSEQ multiplex PCR, while TCRdb's copy carries only in-frame clones and drops some. The sample has about 2 million clones, 85% to 95% seen once. The material sequenced was naive CD8+ T cells sorted from blood. The receptors shown here come from a man in his late teens or twenties in good health.

This clone was observed a handful of times. The rearrangement links TRBV5-6 to TRBJ2-5; 12 bases align to TRBD2. With 0 bases clipped from V and 1 base from J, the junction kept 1 base outside the gene matches. The CDR3 loop spans 16 amino acids. The germline gives CDR1 SGHDT, CDR2 YYEEEE. CDR3 sequence (DNA): TGTGCCAGCAGCTTGGGGACTAGCGGGGCCCAAGAGACCCAGTACTTC. Encoded protein: CASSLGTSGAQETQYF.

The chain recombines TRBV27 with TRBJ2-7; D remains ambiguous. The CDR3 totals 12 residues. Trimming shortened V by 6 bases and J by 5 bases, and 11 bases separated the two germline ends. CDR1 is MNHEY, CDR2 SMNVEV, per germline (reference sequence). The CDR3 loop is CASSPPSHEQYF. The CDR3 coding sequence is TGTGCCAGCAGCCCCCCCAGCCACGAGCAGTACTTC.

This rearrangement joins TRBV4-1 to TRBJ1-5; possible D gene TRBD1, 5 bases. Deletions cut 4 bases from V and 4 bases from J, with 8 bases between. Germline-derived CDR1 and CDR2 are MGHRA and YSYEKL. The CDR3 extends over 13 amino acids. The CDR3 protein is CASSLGANQPQHF. The CDR3 nucleotides are TGCGCCAGCAGCCTAGGGGCGAATCAGCCCCAGCATTTT.

The chain is built from TRBV27 and TRBJ1-6; D gene uncertain. V lost 0 bases and J 9 bases, leaving 6 bases between the germline ends. The CDR3 totals 13 residues. The germline V gene has CDR1 MNHEY and CDR2 SMNVEV (reference sequence). CDR3 in amino acids: CASSLSEGSPLHF. CDR3 in DNA: TGTGCCAGCAGTTTATCGGAGGGTTCACCCCTCCACTTT.

The chain combines TRBV5-1 with TRBJ1-1, with no clear D. V lost 0 bases, J lost 4 bases, and 7 bases lay in between. The germline CDR1 and CDR2 sequences are SGHRS and YFSETQ. The CDR3 contains 13 residues. The CDR3 spells CASSLGASTEAFF. The CDR3, as DNA: TGCGCCAGCAGCTTGGGGGCGAGCACTGAAGCTTTCTTT.

This clone was detected once. The V call is TRBV27, the J call TRBJ1-4; D possibly corresponds to TRBD1 (5 bases). Trimming cost V 2 bases and J 7 bases, with 17 bases left between them. The length of the CDR3 is 16 residues. CDR1 is MNHEY, CDR2 SMNVEV, per germline (reference sequence). CDR3 coding DNA: TGTGCCAGCAGTTTAATTTCTGGGGCTCTGAGTGAAAAACTGTTTTTT. Amino acid sequence: CASSLISGALSEKLFF.

The V gene is TRBV5-6, the J gene TRBJ1-1, with 10 nucleotides matching TRBD1. The V gene's germline CDR1 is SGHDT and CDR2 YYEEEE. V dropped 2 bases and J dropped 2; count of bases not matched to a gene: 6. The CDR3 has 16 residues. CDR3 coding DNA: TGTGCCAGCAGCTTTGGGACAGGGGAACTTAACACTGAAGCTTTCTTT. Encoded protein: CASSFGTGELNTEAFF.

The genes are TRBV2 and TRBJ2-2; TRBD1 or TRBD2 may be the D gene (5 bases each). From germline, CDR1 is SNHLY and CDR2 FYNNEI. Trimming cost V 5 bases and J 2 bases, with 9 bases left between them. The CDR3 extends over 14 amino acids. CDR3 coding DNA: TGTGCCAGCAGTAGGGACGGAAACACCGGGGAGCTGTTTTTT. Translation: CASSRDGNTGELFF.

V usage is TRBV5-1 and J usage is TRBJ2-1; 7 bases match TRBD2. Germline lookup yields CDR1 SGHRS and CDR2 YFSETQ. The CDR3 loop spans 13 amino acids. The V and J ends lost 5 bases and 4 bases, in that order; junction bases with no gene match: 3. The CDR3 protein is CASRLAPYNEQFF. As DNA, the CDR3 is TGCGCCAGCAGACTAGCGCCTTACAATGAGCAGTTCTTC.

V usage is TRBV4-3 and J usage is TRBJ2-2; D is perhaps TRBD1 or TRBD2 (6 bases each). V was trimmed by 0 bases and J by 0 bases, leaving 23 bases between them. CDR3 length: 21 amino acids. Germline CDR1 and CDR2: LGHNA and YSLEER. DNA for the CDR3: TGCGCCAGCAGCCAAGATTCCTGGAGGGACATAACTTCCCCGAACACCGGGGAGCTGTTTTTT. It yields the protein CASSQDSWRDITSPNTGELFF.

This clone was detected once. This chain uses TRBV6-5 with TRBJ2-3, with 8 bases identical to TRBD2. CDR3 length: 15 amino acids. Germline V gene lookup returns CDR1 MNHEY and CDR2 SVGAGI. V was pared by 6 bases and J by 5 bases, with 10 bases of the junction left unmatched. The CDR3 DNA follows: TGTGCCAGCAGGGCACTTAGCGGGATTCAAGATACGCAGTATTTT. Protein product: CASRALSGIQDTQYF.

The V call is TRBV10-1, the J call TRBJ2-1; 10 nucleotides match TRBD1. CDR1 is WNHNN and CDR2 is SYGVQD in the germline V gene (reference sequence). The trim removed 4 bases at V and 6 bases at J, leaving 6 bases unmatched. CDR3 length: 15 residues. DNA for the CDR3: TGCGCCAGCAGTGCGGACAGGGGGGGCTTCAATGAGCAGTTCTTC. This encodes CASSADRGGFNEQFF.

A word on this clone: Other DNA sequences in this specimen translate into the identical CDR3. The gene calls are TRBV30 and TRBJ1-3, with a weak D call TRBD1 (6 bases). There are 13 residues in the CDR3. Deletions cut 1 base from V and 4 bases from J, with 8 bases between. CDR1 is GTSNPN, CDR2 SVGIG, per germline (reference sequence). CDR3 in amino acids: CAWSAGVGNTIYF. The CDR3 nucleotides read TGTGCCTGGAGTGCAGGGGTGGGAAACACCATATATTTT.

The chain has TRBV10-3 and TRBJ1-2; D unresolved. This CDR3 is 15 amino acids long. The germline V gene encodes CDR1 ENHRY and CDR2 SYGVKD. The germline V and J ends were trimmed by 7 bases and 8 bases, with 23 bases remaining between them. CDR3 coding DNA: TGTGCCATCATGGGTGAAGGAACACCCTATAAAGGCTACACCTTC. The encoded protein is CAIMGEGTPYKGYTF.

The chain uses TRBV5-1 and TRBJ2-3, with 7 positions matching TRBD1. V dropped 3 bases and J dropped 3; count of bases not matched to a gene: 4. CDR3 length equals 14 residues. Germline-derived CDR1 and CDR2 are SGHRS and YFSETQ. The CDR3 nucleotides are TGCGCCAGCAGCTGGGCAGGGGGAACAGATACGCAGTATTTT. Residues: CASSWAGGTDTQYF.

The chain couples TRBV28 to TRBJ2-1, with a tentative D call TRBD2 (6 bases). V was cut by 3 bases and J by 0 bases, with 18 bases left in between. Germline CDR1 reads MDHEN; CDR2 reads SYDVKM. CDR3 length equals 18 residues. The chain's CDR3 is CASSFPPGVQSSYNEQFF. CDR3 DNA: TGTGCCAGCAGTTTCCCCCCGGGGGTCCAAAGCTCCTACAATGAGCAGTTCTTC.

This clone was counted once. Distinct nucleotide sequences in the sample also encode this CDR3. The chain recombines TRBV6-1 with TRBJ2-7, with D unresolved. The CDR3 loop spans 13 amino acids. CDR1 and CDR2 from the germline V gene are MNHNS and SASEGT. The germline V and J ends were trimmed by 1 base and 4 bases, with 8 bases remaining between them. The DNA of the CDR3 is TGTGCCAGCAGTGAAGTTGTGTCATACGAGCAGTACTTC. Translated, it gives CASSEVVSYEQYF.

This clone has just a few counts. The sample contains more than one DNA sequence encoding this CDR3. V gene TRBV28 combines with J gene TRBJ1-2, with D hard to call. This CDR3 is built from 12 residues. Per the germline V gene, CDR1 is MDHEN and CDR2 is SYDVKM. With 4 bases removed from V and 1 base from J, the gap between germline ends came to 4 bases. The CDR3 sequence is CASSSVNYGYTF. The DNA of the CDR3 is TGTGCCAGCAGTTCCGTTAACTATGGCTACACCTTC.